These 29 T cell receptor beta chains were all obtained from the same sample, sequenced in a study of T cell repertoires in cytomegalovirus infection. Their recognized antigens are unknown. TCRdb recomputed calls from the reads with MiXCR, one row per CDR3 protein. The sample holds approximately 990,000 distinct CDR3 sequences, roughly 31% seen once. This specimen consisted of cultured CD8+ T cells from PBMCs, obtained from culture after CMV antigen stimulation. These receptors were taken from a human donor in good health (CMV status not recorded). Some clones in this sample may be carry-over from other donors' samples.

This clonotype was observed a single time. Here the CDR3 reads CASTPGRFTNQPQHF. The CDR3 DNA follows: TGTGCCAGTACCCCCGGACGATTCACCAATCAGCCCCAGCATTTT. The gene calls are TRBV19 and TRBJ1-5; D not resolved. The germline V gene has CDR1 LNHDA and CDR2 SQIVND (reference sequence). Trimming removed 7 bases from V and 3 bases from J, with 16 bases in between. CDR3 length: 15 amino acids. The complete variable domain, with remaining parts taken from reference TRBV19 and TRBJ1-5, reads DGGITQSPKYLFRKEGQNVTLSCEQNLNHDAMYWYRQDPGQGLRLIYYSQIVNDFQKGDIAEGYSVSREKKESFPLTVTSAQKNPTAFYLCASTPGRFTNQPQHFGDGTRLSIL.

This chain connects TRBV15 to TRBJ2-1; 12 bases match TRBD2. The CDR3 is made up of 17 amino acids. With V trimmed by 1 base and J by 9 bases, 10 bases remained unmatched. Germline values: CDR1 LNHNV, CDR2 YYDKDF (reference sequence). As DNA, the CDR3 is TGTGCCACCAGCAGAGTTCTAGCGGGGGGGAATGGACCTGAGCAGTTCTTC. Translating gives CATSRVLAGGNGPEQFF.

A few counts support this clonotype. This chain links TRBV20-1 with TRBJ2-5; 10 bases match TRBD2. This CDR3 region has 17 residues. Germline values: CDR1 DFQATT, CDR2 SNEGSKA (reference sequence). The ends lost 1 base at V and 1 base at J; junction bases unmatched: 9. The DNA for the CDR3 is TGCAGTGCTAGAGCGGGACTAGCGATGGTTAGCCAAGAGACCCAGTACTTC. This translates into CSARAGLAMVSQETQYF.

The chain has TRBV27 and TRBJ1-4, with a weak D call TRBD1 (5 bases). In germline, CDR1 is MNHEY, CDR2 SMNVEV (reference sequence). Trimming took 2 bases from V and 2 from J, leaving 12 bases between them. The CDR3 consists of 16 residues. The CDR3 nucleotides are TGTGCCAGCAGTTTAAGGGGAGCAGGGACTAATGAAAAACTGTTTTTT. Protein: CASSLRGAGTNEKLFF.

The chain carries TRBV5-4 and TRBJ2-1; perhaps TRBD2 as D (6 bases). The CDR3 consists of 13 residues. In germline, CDR1 is SGHNT, CDR2 YYREEE (reference sequence). The V end was cut by 3 bases, the J end by 7 bases, with 11 bases between. The CDR3 protein is CASSSIAENEQFF. The CDR3, as DNA: TGTGCCAGCAGCTCTATAGCGGAAAATGAGCAGTTCTTC.

The CDR3 protein is CASSARLAGALNEQFF. As DNA, the CDR3 is TGTGCCAGCAGCGCCAGACTAGCGGGGGCCCTAAATGAGCAGTTCTTC. The chain is built from TRBV9 and TRBJ2-1; 12 nucleotides match TRBD2. The V segment lost 3 bases and the J segment 7 bases; nucleotides outside the gene matches: 8. The CDR3 loop spans 16 amino acids. The germline V gene encodes CDR1 SGDLS and CDR2 YYNGEE.

This chain links TRBV7-6 with TRBJ2-7; D possibly uses TRBD1 or TRBD2 (5 bases each). The CDR3 spans 17 residues. V gave up 5 bases and J gave up 1 base, with 21 bases separating them. Germline-derived CDR1 and CDR2 are SGHVS and FNYEAQ. DNA for the CDR3: TGTGCCAGCAGCCCCCGAGAACGGGACGGGTTTTCCTACGAGCAGTACTTC. As protein: CASSPRERDGFSYEQYF.

About this clonotype itself: Germline and junction disagree at one end, which may indicate a read error. The chain couples TRBV19 to TRBJ1-1; unclear D gene. The CDR3 extends over 13 amino acids. Germline assignment: CDR1 LNHDA and CDR2 SQIVND (reference sequence). The chain's CDR3 is CVSRPGPPLEAFF. In nucleotides, the CDR3 is TGTGTCAGTCGGCCAGGTCCACCCCTTGAAGCTTTCTTT.

V and J are TRBV13 and TRBJ2-7; D not resolved. V lost 5 bases, J lost 3 bases, and 8 bases lay in between. Germline V gene data show CDR1 as PRHDT and CDR2 as FYEKMQ (reference sequence). This CDR3 has 12 residues. This chain's CDR3 is CASSVAGYEQYV. The CDR3 DNA follows: TGTGCCAGCAGCGTAGCCGGCTACGAGCAGTACGTC.

The chain recombines TRBV20-1 with TRBJ2-5; D is perhaps TRBD1 (6 bases). The V end lost 2 bases, the J end lost 7 bases, and 20 bases lay between the germline ends. The CDR3 covers 15 residues. Per the germline V gene, CDR1 is DFQATT and CDR2 is SNEGSKA (reference sequence). The CDR3 spells CSARWLSGQGPTQYF. CDR3 in DNA: TGCAGTGCTAGATGGTTATCGGGCCAGGGGCCGACCCAGTACTTC.

This clonotype has only a few counts. The rearrangement joins TRBV5-6 to TRBJ2-1; D is undetermined. V lost 0 bases and J 6 bases, leaving 7 bases between the germline ends. Germline CDR1 and CDR2: SGHDT and YYEEEE. The CDR3 spans 13 residues. The CDR3 DNA reads TGTGCCAGCAGCTTGGCACTGATCAATGAGCAGTTCTTC. It codes for CASSLALINEQFF.

This clonotype was observed a handful of times. The CDR3 here is CASRGYSYQPQHF. The CDR3 bases are TGTGCCAGCCGTGGGTACAGTTATCAGCCCCAGCATTTT. The chain employs TRBV2 and TRBJ1-5; D ambiguous. The CDR3 contains 13 residues. The germline gives CDR1 SNHLY, CDR2 FYNNEI. Trimming took 8 bases from V and 5 from J, leaving 13 bases between them. The full variable domain, with the rest looked up from reference TRBV2 and TRBJ1-5, is EPEVTQTPSHQVTQMGQEVILRCVPISNHLYFYWYRQILGQKVEFLVSFYNNEISEKSEIFDDQFSVERPDGSNFTLKIRSTKLEDSAMYFCASRGYSYQPQHFGDGTRLSIL.

The V call is TRBV7-6, the J call TRBJ1-5; unclear D gene. This CDR3 spans 15 amino acids. The germline V gene has CDR1 SGHVS and CDR2 FNYEAQ. V dropped 3 bases and J dropped 1 base, with 10 bases sitting between them. The CDR3 nucleotides are TGTGCCAGCAGCTTGGAAGTAGAGAGCAATCAGCCCCAGCATTTT. This sequence encodes CASSLEVESNQPQHF. The variable domain in full, with the rest retrieved from reference TRBV7-6 and TRBJ1-5, is GAGVSQSPRYKVTKRGQDVALRCDPISGHVSLYWYRQALGQGPEFLTYFNYEAQQDKSGLPNDRFSAERPEGSISTLTIQRTEQRDSAMYRCASSLEVESNQPQHFGDGTRLSIL.

The rearrangement joins TRBV12-3 or TRBV12-4 to TRBJ2-1; D assignment may be TRBD1 or TRBD2 (6 bases each). Trimming left V 5 bases short and J 3 bases short, with 14 bases between. The CDR3 runs to 15 residues. The chain's CDR3 is CASSSRGGIYNEQFF. Written as DNA, the CDR3 is TGTGCCAGCAGTAGTCGAGGGGGGATCTACAATGAGCAGTTCTTC.

The V gene is TRBV9, the J gene TRBJ1-6; TRBD1 might be the D (6 bases). The CDR3 is 15 amino acids. Per the germline V gene, CDR1 is SGDLS and CDR2 is YYNGEE. V was pared by 4 bases and J by 10 bases, with 18 bases between. CDR3 sequence reads: CASSSGRGFGSPLHF. The CDR3 coding sequence is TGTGCCAGCAGCTCTGGGAGGGGGTTTGGATCACCCCTCCACTTT.

This chain connects TRBV6-4 to TRBJ2-5; D unclear. Trimming pared 4 bases from V and 3 bases from J, leaving 12 bases between. CDR3 length: 14 residues. CDR1 is MRHNA, CDR2 SNTAGT, per germline. The CDR3 DNA is TGTGCCAGCAGTGGAGTAATTGGAGAAGAGACCCAGTACTTC. Its translation: CASSGVIGEETQYF.

V is TRBV27 and J is TRBJ2-7; 9 nucleotides match TRBD1. CDR1 and CDR2 from the germline V gene are MNHEY and SMNVEV (reference sequence). With 5 bases clipped from V and 6 bases from J, the junction kept 11 bases outside the gene matches. This CDR3 has 15 amino acids. CDR3 amino acids: CASSTATGGKGEQYF. The CDR3 region has the DNA TGTGCCAGCAGTACGGCGACAGGGGGAAAGGGCGAGCAGTACTTC.

This CDR3 is CASMRPGSTDTQYF. CDR3 coding DNA: TGTGCCAGCATGAGGCCCGGGAGCACAGATACGCAGTATTTT. This sequence joins TRBV7-9 and TRBJ2-3, with D hard to call. CDR1 and CDR2 (germline): SEHNR, FQNEAQ (reference sequence). The CDR3 length is 14 residues. Trimming took off 7 bases at V and 0 bases at J, with 11 bases between the two ends. The full variable domain, rest sourced from reference TRBV7-9 and TRBJ2-3, is DTGVSQNPRHKITKRGQNVTFRCDPISEHNRLYWYRQTLGQGPEFLTYFQNEAQLEKSRLLSDRFSAERPKGSFSTLEIQRTEQGDSAMYLCASMRPGSTDTQYFGPGTRLTVL.

The chain recombines TRBV20-1 with TRBJ2-3, with TRBD2 identical over 9 bases. The germline gives CDR1 DFQATT, CDR2 SNEGSKA (reference sequence). The CDR3 totals 16 residues. V was pared by 3 bases and J by 5 bases, with 12 bases of the junction left unmatched. CDR3 residues: CSASPWTSEVVDTQYF. As DNA, the CDR3 is TGCAGTGCTAGCCCCTGGACTAGCGAGGTAGTAGATACGCAGTATTTT.

This clonotype occurred a few times. This chain's CDR3 is CASSQATGGSGNTIYF. The CDR3 nucleotides read TGCGCCAGCAGCCAAGCTACAGGGGGCTCTGGAAACACCATATATTTT. The J gene is TRBJ1-3, the V gene TRBV4-3; 8 nucleotides line up with TRBD1. The V gene end was trimmed by 1 base and the J gene end by 0 bases; junction bases not matched to a gene: 2. From germline, CDR1 is LGHNA and CDR2 YSLEER. The CDR3 is 16 residues long.

The chain couples TRBV6-5 to TRBJ1-2; D is ambiguous. The CDR3 has 18 amino acids. The V end lost 0 bases, the J end lost 0 bases, and 17 bases lay between the germline ends. Germline assignment: CDR1 MNHEY and CDR2 SVGAGI. The CDR3 nucleotides read TGTGCCAGCAGTTACTCGATTTCGGCAGGCCTAGCTAACTATGGCTACACCTTC. This encodes CASSYSISAGLANYGYTF.

The V and J genes are TRBV10-3 and TRBJ2-7, with TRBD2 matching 7 bases. In germline, CDR1 is ENHRY, CDR2 SYGVKD. Trimming removed 6 bases from V and 1 base from J; junction bases left unmatched: 6. The CDR3 runs 14 residues. This CDR3 reads CAISGGTVSYEQYF. The CDR3 region has the DNA TGTGCCATCAGCGGGGGGACTGTTTCCTACGAGCAGTACTTC.

The rearrangement uses TRBV7-6 and TRBJ1-2; a weak D match, TRBD1 (5 bases). CDR1 is SGHVS, CDR2 FNYEAQ, per germline. Between the trimmed V and J ends, which lost 5 bases and 1 base, there was a span of 20 bases. The length of the CDR3 is 17 residues. The CDR3 nucleotides are TGTGCCAGCAGCCAAAAAATTGCGGGGGACTTTAACTATGGCTACACCTTC. Protein: CASSQKIAGDFNYGYTF.

This clonotype was recorded a few times. V is TRBV19 and J is TRBJ1-2, with D possibly TRBD1 on 6 matching bases. Looked up from germline, CDR1 is LNHDA and CDR2 is SQIVND (reference sequence). Trimming removed 8 bases from V and 1 base from J, with 17 bases in between. CDR3 size: 15 residues. DNA for the CDR3: TGTGCCAGTGCCCTTCCGGACAGAAATAACTATGGCTACACCTTC. This encodes CASALPDRNNYGYTF.

This sequence joins TRBV7-3 and TRBJ2-5; 7 nucleotides agree with TRBD1. Trimming cost V 1 base and J 2 bases; bases outside gene matches: 4. The CDR3 contains 15 residues. Germline values: CDR1 SGHTA, CDR2 FQGTGA. CDR3 DNA: TGTGCCAGCAGCTTAAACAGGGGCAATCAAGAGACCCAGTACTTC. Its protein is CASSLNRGNQETQYF.

The chain recombines TRBV10-3 with TRBJ2-1; 12 nucleotides agree with TRBD2. CDR3 length equals 16 residues. Germline V gives CDR1 ENHRY, CDR2 SYGVKD. V was clipped by 7 bases and J by 0 bases; unmatched bases: 4. This CDR3 reads CAITKTSGGSYNEQFF. In DNA, the CDR3 is TGTGCCATCACTAAGACTAGCGGGGGCTCCTACAATGAGCAGTTCTTC.

The chain couples TRBV6-2 or TRBV6-3 to TRBJ2-3; possible D gene TRBD1, 6 bases. V lost 2 bases and J 11 bases, leaving 20 bases between the germline ends. Germline V lookup: CDR1 MNHEY, CDR2 SVGEGT. The length of the CDR3 is 15 residues. In nucleotides, the CDR3 is TGTGCCAGCAGTTACACTGGGGGCGCCTCCCATGGGCAGTATTTT. Encoded protein: CASSYTGGASHGQYF.

This chain links TRBV20-1 with TRBJ2-7; 7 bases line up with TRBD1. The ends lost 3 bases at V and 2 bases at J; junction bases unmatched: 4. CDR1 is DFQATT, CDR2 SNEGSKA, per germline (reference sequence). This CDR3 has 13 residues. The CDR3 is CSARDRYTYEQYF. The CDR3 DNA reads as TGCAGTGCTAGGGACAGGTATACCTACGAGCAGTACTTC.

Concerning this clonotype itself: Its ends do not fully match the called genes, so a read error is possible. The rearrangement uses TRBV7-7 and TRBJ2-3; maybe TRBD2 (5 bases). CDR3 length equals 20 residues. Per the germline V gene, CDR1 is SSHAT and CDR2 is FNYEAQ (reference sequence). This CDR3 is CASSFIRPRTPLLSTDTQYF. CDR3 in DNA: TGTGCTAGCAGCTTTATTCGGCCCCGGACTCCGCTACTATCCACAGATACGCAGTATTTT.